The following is a T cell receptor beta chain sequence with its context. The table lists this clone with a few counts. It has no known antigen specificity. Base qualities were left out, and no much larger clone turns up one base away. Libraries were built with the immunoSEQ multiplex PCR assay. In its TCRdb copy, this immuneACCESS table keeps in-frame sequences only and misses some clones. Where compared with another copy, unresolved V genes explain less than half of these, and the others have no known cause. This sample lists about 40,000 clones; 92% were detected once. Around 5.5% of the sample is in the top ten clones. Between the V and J ends, shortened by 3 bases and 0 bases respectively, the junction contains 16 bases. Including cysteine and phenylalanine, the CDR3 has 17 amino acids. Only the CDR3 part of the read is kept: 51 bases, read in frame from the first base. CDR1 and CDR2, per the germline V gene, are SGHRS and YFSETQ.

These data are taken from a study of T cell changes during pregnancy in multiple sclerosis (dated by TCRdb to between 2018 and 2021). Broadly, across the study: The study looked at changes in the T cell repertoire across pregnancy in women with multiple sclerosis.

This clonotype was obtained from a female donor with multiple sclerosis, enrolled in a pregnancy study. The chain was built from TRBV5-1 and TRBJ2-1, and the D gene may be TRBD1, 6 bases matching. Source: CD8+ T cells from peripheral blood mononuclear cells, taken in the third trimester of pregnancy. CDR3 sequence: CASSWGSGDFSYNEQFF. The base sequence is TGCGCCAGCAGCTGGGGGTCAGGGGATTTCTCCTACAATGAGCAGTTCTTC. The CDR3, completed at both ends by the reference TRBV5-1 and TRBJ2-1 genes, gives the full variable domain KAGVTQTPRYLIKTRGQQVTLSCSPISGHRSVSWYQQTPGQGLQFLFEYFSETQRNKGNFPGRFSGRQFSNSRSEMNVSTLELGDSALYLCASSWGSGDFSYNEQFFGPGTRLTVL.